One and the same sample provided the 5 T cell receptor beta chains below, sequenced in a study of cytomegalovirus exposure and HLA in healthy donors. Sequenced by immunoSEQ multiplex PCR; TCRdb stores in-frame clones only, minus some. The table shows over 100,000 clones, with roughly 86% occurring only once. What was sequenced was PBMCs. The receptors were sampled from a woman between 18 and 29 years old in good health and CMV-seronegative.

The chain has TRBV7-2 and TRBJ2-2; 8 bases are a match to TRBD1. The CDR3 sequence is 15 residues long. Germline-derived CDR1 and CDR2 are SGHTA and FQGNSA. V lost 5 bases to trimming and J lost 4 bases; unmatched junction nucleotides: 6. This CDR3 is CASSRRDRPTGELFF. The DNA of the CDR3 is TGTGCCAGCAGCCGCCGGGACAGGCCCACCGGGGAGCTGTTTTTT.

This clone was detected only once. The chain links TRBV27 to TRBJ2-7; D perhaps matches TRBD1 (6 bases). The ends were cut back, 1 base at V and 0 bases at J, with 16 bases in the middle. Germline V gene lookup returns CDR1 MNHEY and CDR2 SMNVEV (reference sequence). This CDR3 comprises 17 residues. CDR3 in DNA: TGTGCCAGCAGTTTATGGCTTCGGACAGACCGCTCCTACGAGCAGTACTTC. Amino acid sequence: CASSLWLRTDRSYEQYF.

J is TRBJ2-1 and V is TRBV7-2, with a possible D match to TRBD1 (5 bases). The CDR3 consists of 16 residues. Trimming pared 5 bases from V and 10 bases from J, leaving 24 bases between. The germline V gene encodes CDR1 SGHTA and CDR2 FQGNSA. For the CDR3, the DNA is TGTGCCAGCAGCCTAACGAGCAGGGTGATCTTGGGCGAGCAGTTCTTC. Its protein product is CASSLTSRVILGEQFF. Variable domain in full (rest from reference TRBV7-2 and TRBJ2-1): GAGVSQSPSNKVTEKGKDVELRCDPISGHTALYWYRQSLGQGLEFLIYFQGNSAPDKSGLPSDRFSAERTGGSVSTLTIQRTQQEDSAVYLCASSLTSRVILGEQFFGPGTRLTVL.

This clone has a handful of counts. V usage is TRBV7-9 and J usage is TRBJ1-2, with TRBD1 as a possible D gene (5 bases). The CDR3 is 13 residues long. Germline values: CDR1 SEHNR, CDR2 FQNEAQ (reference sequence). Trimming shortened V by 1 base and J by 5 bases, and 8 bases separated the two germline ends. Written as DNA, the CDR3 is TGTGCCAGCAGCTTAGGGGCAGGGTATGGCTACACCTTC. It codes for CASSLGAGYGYTF.

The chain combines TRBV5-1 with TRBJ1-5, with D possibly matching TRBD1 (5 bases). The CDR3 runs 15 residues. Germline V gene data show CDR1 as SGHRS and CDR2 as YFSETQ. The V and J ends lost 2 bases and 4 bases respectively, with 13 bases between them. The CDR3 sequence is CASSFGAGDNQPQHF. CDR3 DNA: TGCGCCAGCAGCTTCGGGGCGGGAGATAATCAGCCCCAGCATTTT.